This entry lists 3 T cell receptor beta chains sequenced from one sample in a study of spatial heterogeneity in lung cancer. Findings and caveats of the study: Higher tumor mutation counts went along with higher counts of expanded intratumoral alpha and beta TCRs.

One entry per CDR3 protein, called by TCRdb with MiXCR from the 5' RACE reads. The table records thousands of distinct CDR3 sequences, about 6% of them present only once. Noted time point: sample taken at primary tumor resection. No cognate antigen is known for these TCRs. The sample was lung tumor tissue, taken at surgery. These receptors were obtained from a male donor with early-stage non-small cell lung cancer.

By share, this clonotype ranks as medium-sized. The V and J genes are TRBV6-1 and TRBJ2-3; 13 nucleotides align to TRBD2. The CDR3 contains 15 residues. Germline lookup yields CDR1 MNHNS and CDR2 SASEGT. The V gene end was trimmed by 3 bases and the J gene end by 8 bases; junction bases not matched to a gene: 5. CDR3 DNA sequence: TGTGCCAGCAGTGACCGGACTAGCGGGAGCGCTACGCAGTATTTT. Its translation: CASSDRTSGSATQYF.

By share of the sample, this clonotype is medium-sized. The rearrangement uses TRBV28 and TRBJ1-4, with 8 bases fitting TRBD1. The CDR3 is 15 residues long. V trimming: 7 bases; J trimming: 7 bases; junction bases outside the gene matches: 11. The germline CDR1 and CDR2 sequences are MDHEN and SYDVKM. The CDR3 region is CASNNRGAGGEKLFF. In nucleotides, the CDR3 is TGTGCCAGCAACAACAGGGGGGCGGGAGGTGAAAAACTGTTTTTT.

In its sample, this clonotype ranks as medium-sized. The J gene is TRBJ2-7, the V gene TRBV7-9, with TRBD1 as a possible D gene (5 bases). Looked up from germline, CDR1 is SEHNR and CDR2 is FQNEAQ (reference sequence). The CDR3 contains 12 residues. Trimming pared 5 bases from V and 4 bases from J, leaving 9 bases between. CDR3 sequence: CASSQDSYEQYF. CDR3 bases: TGTGCCAGCAGCCAAGACAGTTACGAGCAGTACTTC.